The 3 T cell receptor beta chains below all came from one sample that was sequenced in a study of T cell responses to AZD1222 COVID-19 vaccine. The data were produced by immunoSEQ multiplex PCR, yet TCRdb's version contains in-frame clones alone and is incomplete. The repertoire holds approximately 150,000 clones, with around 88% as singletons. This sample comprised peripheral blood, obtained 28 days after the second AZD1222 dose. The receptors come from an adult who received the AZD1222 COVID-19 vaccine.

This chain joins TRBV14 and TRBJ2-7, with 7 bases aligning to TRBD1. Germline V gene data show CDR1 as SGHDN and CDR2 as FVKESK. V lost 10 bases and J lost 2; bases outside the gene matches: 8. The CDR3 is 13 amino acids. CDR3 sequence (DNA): TGTGCCACCAGGGACAGCGTTACCTACGAGCAGTACTTC. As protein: CATRDSVTYEQYF.

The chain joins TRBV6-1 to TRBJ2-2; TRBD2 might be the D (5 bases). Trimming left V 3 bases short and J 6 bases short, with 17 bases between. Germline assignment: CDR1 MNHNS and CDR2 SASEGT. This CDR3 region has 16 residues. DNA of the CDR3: TGTGCCAGCAGTGACGTCGGACTCGGAGCTGCCGGGGAGCTGTTTTTT. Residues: CASSDVGLGAAGELFF.

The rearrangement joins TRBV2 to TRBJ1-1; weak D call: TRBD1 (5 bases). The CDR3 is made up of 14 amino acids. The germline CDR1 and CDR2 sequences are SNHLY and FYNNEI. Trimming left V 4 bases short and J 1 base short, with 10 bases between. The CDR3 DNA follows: TGTGCCAGCAGTGTAGGGACGGGGAACACTGAAGCTTTCTTT. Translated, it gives CASSVGTGNTEAFF.